Following are 6 T cell receptor beta chains from one sample sequenced in a study of cytomegalovirus exposure and HLA in healthy donors. The PCR ran on 60 Vbeta and 13 Jbeta primers. Here immunoSEQ multiplex PCR was the method, and the copy in TCRdb shows in-frame clones only, minus some. The sample holds approximately 77,000 clones. What was sequenced was PBMCs. The receptors originated from a man aged 25 to 40 in good health and CMV-seronegative.

Here the CDR3 reads CASSLIGVDYEQYF. The CDR3, as DNA: TGTGCCAGCAGTTTAATCGGAGTTGACTACGAGCAGTACTTC. V gene TRBV27 combines with J gene TRBJ2-7, with no clear D. The CDR3 length is 14 residues. Germline V lookup: CDR1 MNHEY, CDR2 SMNVEV (reference sequence). Trimming removed 2 bases from V and 3 bases from J, with 11 bases in between.

This rearrangement joins TRBV6-4 to TRBJ1-2; tentatively, D is TRBD1 (5 bases). V dropped 6 bases and J dropped 11 bases, with 19 bases sitting between them. CDR3 length: 13 residues. The germline CDR1 and CDR2 sequences are MRHNA and SNTAGT. In DNA form, the CDR3 reads TGTGCCAGCAGCCCCTGGGCAGGGCTTTCTTACACCTTC. Translated, it gives CASSPWAGLSYTF.

V usage is TRBV5-6 and J usage is TRBJ1-1; D unresolved. CDR3 length equals 16 residues. The germline CDR1 and CDR2 sequences are SGHDT and YYEEEE. V was cut by 1 base and J by 4 bases, with 17 bases left in between. DNA of the CDR3: TGTGCCAGCAGCTTGTACTCGGAGCCAAGAGCCACTGAAGCTTTCTTT. This encodes CASSLYSEPRATEAFF.

In terms of frequency, this clone is medium-sized. The chain carries TRBV5-1 and TRBJ2-1; 9 bases map to TRBD1. Germline V CDR1 and CDR2: SGHRS, YFSETQ. This CDR3 is built from 13 residues. The V gene end was trimmed by 4 bases and the J gene end by 8 bases; junction bases not matched to a gene: 4. CDR3 sequence (DNA): TGCGCCAGCAGCGCGGACAGGGGTCATGAGCAGTTCTTC. Amino acids: CASSADRGHEQFF.

The rearrangement joins TRBV7-6 to TRBJ2-7; TRBD2 matches 11 bases. The ends lost 5 bases at V and 4 bases at J; junction bases unmatched: 13. This CDR3 contains 17 residues. In germline, CDR1 is SGHVS, CDR2 FNYEAQ. The CDR3 bases are TGTGCCAGCAGCCCCCTTGGGACTAGCGGAGGGGATTACGAGCAGTACTTC. It codes for CASSPLGTSGGDYEQYF.

This chain uses TRBV7-3 with TRBJ2-5, with 7 bases fitting TRBD2. Germline loops: CDR1 SGHTA, CDR2 FQGTGA. V was pared by 5 bases and J by 5 bases, with 11 bases of the junction left unmatched. This CDR3 comprises 15 residues. Here the CDR3 reads CASSEGRASIETQYF. The CDR3 DNA sequence: TGTGCCAGCAGCGAAGGGAGGGCTAGCATCGAGACCCAGTACTTC.